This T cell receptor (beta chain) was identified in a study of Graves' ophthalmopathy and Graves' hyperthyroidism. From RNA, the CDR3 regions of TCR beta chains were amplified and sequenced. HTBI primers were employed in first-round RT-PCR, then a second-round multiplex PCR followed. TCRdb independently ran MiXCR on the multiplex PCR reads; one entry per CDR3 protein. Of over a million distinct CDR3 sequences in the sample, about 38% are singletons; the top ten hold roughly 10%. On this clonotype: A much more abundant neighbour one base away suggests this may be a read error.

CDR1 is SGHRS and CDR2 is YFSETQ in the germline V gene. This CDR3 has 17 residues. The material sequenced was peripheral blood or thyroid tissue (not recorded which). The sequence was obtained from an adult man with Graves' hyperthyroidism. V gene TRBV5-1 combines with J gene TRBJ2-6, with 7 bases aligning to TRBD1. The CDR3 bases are TGCGCCAGCAGCCAGCCCGGGACAGCCTCTGGGACCAACGTCCTGACTTTC. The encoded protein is CASSQPGTASGTNVLTF.